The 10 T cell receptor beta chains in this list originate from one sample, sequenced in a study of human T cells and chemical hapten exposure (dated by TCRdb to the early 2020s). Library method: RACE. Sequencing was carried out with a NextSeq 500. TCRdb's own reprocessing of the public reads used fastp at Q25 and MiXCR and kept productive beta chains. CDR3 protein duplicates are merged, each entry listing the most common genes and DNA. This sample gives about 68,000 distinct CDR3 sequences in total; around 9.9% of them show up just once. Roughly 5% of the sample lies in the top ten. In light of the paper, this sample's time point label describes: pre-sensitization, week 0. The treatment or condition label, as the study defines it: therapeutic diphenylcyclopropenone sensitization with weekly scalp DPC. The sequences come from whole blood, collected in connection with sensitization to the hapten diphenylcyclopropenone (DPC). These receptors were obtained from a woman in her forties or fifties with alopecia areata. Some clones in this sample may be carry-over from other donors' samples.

The CDR3 is CASSFRGFGEDTQYF. The CDR3 region has the DNA TGTGCCAGCAGCTTTCGGGGCTTCGGGGAAGATACGCAGTATTTT. The rearrangement links TRBV7-2 to TRBJ2-3; D assignment may be TRBD1 or TRBD2 (5 bases each). V was trimmed by 3 bases and J by 5 bases, leaving 15 bases between them. The CDR3 has 15 amino acids. CDR1 is SGHTA, CDR2 FQGNSA, per germline.

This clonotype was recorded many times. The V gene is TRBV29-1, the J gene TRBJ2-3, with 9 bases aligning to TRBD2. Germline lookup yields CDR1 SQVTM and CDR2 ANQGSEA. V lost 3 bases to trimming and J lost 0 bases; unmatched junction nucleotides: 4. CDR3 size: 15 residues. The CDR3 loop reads CSVDRLAGSTDTQYF. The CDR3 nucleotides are TGCAGCGTTGATCGGCTAGCGGGGAGCACAGATACGCAGTATTTT.

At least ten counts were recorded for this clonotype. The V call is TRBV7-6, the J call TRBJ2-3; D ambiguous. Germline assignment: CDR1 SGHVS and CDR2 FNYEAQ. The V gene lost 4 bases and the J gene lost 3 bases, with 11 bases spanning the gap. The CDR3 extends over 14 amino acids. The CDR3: CASSSSGGTDTQYF. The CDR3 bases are TGTGCCAGCAGCTCCTCCGGTGGGACAGATACGCAGTATTTT.

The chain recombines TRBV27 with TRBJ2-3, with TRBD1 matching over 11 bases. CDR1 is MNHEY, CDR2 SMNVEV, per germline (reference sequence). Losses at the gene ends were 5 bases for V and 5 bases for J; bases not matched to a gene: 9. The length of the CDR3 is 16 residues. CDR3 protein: CASSISDRGRGDTQYF. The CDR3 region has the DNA TGTGCCAGCAGTATTTCGGACAGGGGGCGAGGAGATACGCAGTATTTT.

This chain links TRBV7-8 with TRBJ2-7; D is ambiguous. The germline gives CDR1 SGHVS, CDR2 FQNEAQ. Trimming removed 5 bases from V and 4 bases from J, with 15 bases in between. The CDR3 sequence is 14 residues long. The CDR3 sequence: CASSRTTVGYEQYF. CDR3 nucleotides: TGTGCCAGCAGCCGTACCACAGTTGGGTACGAGCAGTACTTC.

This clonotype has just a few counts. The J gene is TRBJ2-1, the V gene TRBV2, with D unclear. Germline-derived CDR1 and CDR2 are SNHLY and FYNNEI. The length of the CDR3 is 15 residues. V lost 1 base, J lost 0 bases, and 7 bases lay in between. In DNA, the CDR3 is TGTGCCAGCAGTGAAGAGGAGAGCTCCTACAATGAGCAGTTCTTC. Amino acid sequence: CASSEEESSYNEQFF.

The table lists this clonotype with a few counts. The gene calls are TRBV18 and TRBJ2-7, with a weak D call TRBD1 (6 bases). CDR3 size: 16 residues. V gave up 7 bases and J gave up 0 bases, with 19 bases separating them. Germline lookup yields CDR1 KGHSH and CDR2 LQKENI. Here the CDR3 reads CASLNWTDYYSYEQYF. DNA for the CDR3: TGTGCCAGCTTAAATTGGACAGACTATTACTCCTACGAGCAGTACTTC.

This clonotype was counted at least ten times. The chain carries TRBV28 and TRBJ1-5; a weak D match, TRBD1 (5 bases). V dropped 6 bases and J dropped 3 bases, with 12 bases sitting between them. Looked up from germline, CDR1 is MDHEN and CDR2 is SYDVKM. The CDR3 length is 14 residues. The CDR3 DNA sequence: TGTGCCAGCAGGGACTACAGGTCCAATCAGCCCCAGCATTTT. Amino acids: CASRDYRSNQPQHF.

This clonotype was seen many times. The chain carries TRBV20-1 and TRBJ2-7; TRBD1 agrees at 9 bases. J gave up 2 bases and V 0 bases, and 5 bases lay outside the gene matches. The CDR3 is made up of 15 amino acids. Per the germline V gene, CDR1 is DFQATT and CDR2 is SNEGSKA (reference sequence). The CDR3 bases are TGCAGTGCTAGAGACCCGGGACAGGGAACCTACGAGCAGTACTTC. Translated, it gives CSARDPGQGTYEQYF.

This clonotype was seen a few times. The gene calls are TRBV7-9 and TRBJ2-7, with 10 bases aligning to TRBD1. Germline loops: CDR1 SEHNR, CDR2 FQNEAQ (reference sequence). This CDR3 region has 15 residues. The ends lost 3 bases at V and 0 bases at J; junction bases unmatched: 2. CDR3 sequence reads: CASSLGQGHSYEQYF. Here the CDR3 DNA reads TGTGCCAGCAGCTTGGGACAGGGGCACTCCTACGAGCAGTACTTC.